This T cell receptor (beta chain) comes out of a study of blood T cells in healthy people across ages. Regarding the study as a whole: Naive T cell percentage and TCR beta diversity correlated strongly.

The CDR3 covers 15 residues. The germline CDR1 and CDR2 sequences are LGHDT and YNNKEL (reference sequence). V lost 6 bases and J 7 bases, leaving 20 bases between the germline ends. A second 7 to 11 cycle PCR used barcoded and J-beta primers. Each cDNA was tagged by a template-switch adaptor containing 12 random nucleotides. TCRdb itself ran the 5' RACE reads through MiXCR, one entry per CDR3 protein. The sample holds around 1.5 million distinct CDR3 sequences, approximately 42% seen once. This clonotype appeared a few times. The antigen is not known. Sample: blood. The sequence was collected from a woman in her late teens or twenties in good health. The V and J genes are TRBV3-1 and TRBJ2-3; possibly TRBD2 for D (5 bases). As DNA, the CDR3 is TGTGCCAGCAGTCCCATGAGGGTATTTAATTATACGCAGTATTTT. As protein: CASSPMRVFNYTQYF.